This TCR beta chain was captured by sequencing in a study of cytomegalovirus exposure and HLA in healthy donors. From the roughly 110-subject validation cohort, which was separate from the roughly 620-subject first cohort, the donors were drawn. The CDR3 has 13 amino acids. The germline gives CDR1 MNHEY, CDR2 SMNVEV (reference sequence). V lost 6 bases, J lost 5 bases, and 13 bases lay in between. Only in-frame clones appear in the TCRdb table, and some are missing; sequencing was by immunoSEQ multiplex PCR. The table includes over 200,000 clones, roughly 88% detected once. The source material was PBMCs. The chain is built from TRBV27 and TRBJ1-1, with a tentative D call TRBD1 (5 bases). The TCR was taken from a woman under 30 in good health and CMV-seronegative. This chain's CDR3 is CASSLEGVTEAFF. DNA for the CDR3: TGTGCCAGCAGCTTAGAAGGGGTTACTGAAGCTTTCTTT.